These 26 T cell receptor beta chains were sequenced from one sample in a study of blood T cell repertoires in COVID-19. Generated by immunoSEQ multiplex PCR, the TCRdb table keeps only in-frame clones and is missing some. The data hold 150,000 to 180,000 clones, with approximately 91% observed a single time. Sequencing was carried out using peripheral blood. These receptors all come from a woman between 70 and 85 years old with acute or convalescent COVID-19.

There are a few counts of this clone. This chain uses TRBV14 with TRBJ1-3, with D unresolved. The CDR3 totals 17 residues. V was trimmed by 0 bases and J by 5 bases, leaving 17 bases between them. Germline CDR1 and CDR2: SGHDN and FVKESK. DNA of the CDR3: TGTGCCAGCAGCCAAGATATTTGGGCAGGTAGAAGAAACACCATATATTTT. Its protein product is CASSQDIWAGRRNTIYF. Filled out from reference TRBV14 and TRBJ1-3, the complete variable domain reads EAGVTQFPSHSVIEKGQTVTLRCDPISGHDNLYWYRRVMGKEIKFLLHFVKESKQDESGMPNNRFLAERTGGTYSTLKVQPAELEDSGVYFCASSQDIWAGRRNTIYFGEGSWLTVV.

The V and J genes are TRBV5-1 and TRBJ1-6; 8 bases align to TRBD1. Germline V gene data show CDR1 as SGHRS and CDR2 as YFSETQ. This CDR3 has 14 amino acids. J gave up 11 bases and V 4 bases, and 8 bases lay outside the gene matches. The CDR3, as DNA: TGCGCCAGCAGCACCGGACAGGGTAAGACACCCCTCCACTTT. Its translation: CASSTGQGKTPLHF.

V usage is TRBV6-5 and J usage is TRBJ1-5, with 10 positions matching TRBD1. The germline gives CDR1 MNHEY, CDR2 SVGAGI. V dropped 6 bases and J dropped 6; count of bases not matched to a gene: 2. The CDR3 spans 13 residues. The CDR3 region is CASRGTGAQPQHF. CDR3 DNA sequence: TGTGCCAGCAGGGGGACAGGGGCTCAGCCCCAGCATTTT.

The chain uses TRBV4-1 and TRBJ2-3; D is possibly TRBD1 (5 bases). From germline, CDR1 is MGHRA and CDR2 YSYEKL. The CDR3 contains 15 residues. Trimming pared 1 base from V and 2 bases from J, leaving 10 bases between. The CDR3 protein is CASSQAPGLTDTQYF. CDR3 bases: TGCGCCAGCAGCCAAGCCCCAGGGCTCACAGATACGCAGTATTTT.

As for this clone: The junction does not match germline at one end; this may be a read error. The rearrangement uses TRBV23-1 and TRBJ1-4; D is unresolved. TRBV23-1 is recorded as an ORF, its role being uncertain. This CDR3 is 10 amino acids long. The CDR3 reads CASSQPSLPF. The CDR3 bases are TGCGCCAGCAGTCAACCCTCCCTCCCCTTT.

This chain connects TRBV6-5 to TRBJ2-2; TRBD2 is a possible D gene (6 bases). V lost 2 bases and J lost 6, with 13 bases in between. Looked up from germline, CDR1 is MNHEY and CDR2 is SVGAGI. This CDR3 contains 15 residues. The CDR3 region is CASSYRGEVSGELFF. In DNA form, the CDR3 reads TGTGCCAGCAGTTACCGAGGGGAGGTATCCGGGGAGCTGTTTTTT.

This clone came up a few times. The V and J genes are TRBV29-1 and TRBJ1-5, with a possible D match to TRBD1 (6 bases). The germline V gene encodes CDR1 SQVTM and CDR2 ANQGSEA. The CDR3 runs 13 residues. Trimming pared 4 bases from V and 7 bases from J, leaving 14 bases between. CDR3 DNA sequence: TGCAGCGTTGCCTTCGGGACACAACAGCCCCAGCATTTT. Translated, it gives CSVAFGTQQPQHF.

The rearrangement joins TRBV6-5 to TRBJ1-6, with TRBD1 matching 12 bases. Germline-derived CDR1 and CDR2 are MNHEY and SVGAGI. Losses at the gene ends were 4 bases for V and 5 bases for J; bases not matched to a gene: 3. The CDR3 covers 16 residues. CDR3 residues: CASSFGTGGHNSPLHF. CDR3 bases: TGTGCCAGCAGTTTCGGGACAGGGGGCCATAATTCACCCCTCCACTTT.

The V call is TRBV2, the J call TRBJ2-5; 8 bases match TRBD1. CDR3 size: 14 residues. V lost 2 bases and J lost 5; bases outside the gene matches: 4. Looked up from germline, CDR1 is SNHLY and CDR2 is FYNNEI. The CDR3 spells CASSEQGARETQYF. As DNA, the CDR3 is TGTGCCAGCAGTGAACAGGGGGCTCGGGAGACCCAGTACTTC.

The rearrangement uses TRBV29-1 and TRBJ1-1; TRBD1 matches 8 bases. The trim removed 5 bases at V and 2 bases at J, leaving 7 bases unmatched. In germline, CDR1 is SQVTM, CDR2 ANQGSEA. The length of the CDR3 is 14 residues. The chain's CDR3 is CSVMTGAYNTEAFF. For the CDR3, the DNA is TGCAGCGTTATGACAGGGGCCTATAACACTGAAGCTTTCTTT.

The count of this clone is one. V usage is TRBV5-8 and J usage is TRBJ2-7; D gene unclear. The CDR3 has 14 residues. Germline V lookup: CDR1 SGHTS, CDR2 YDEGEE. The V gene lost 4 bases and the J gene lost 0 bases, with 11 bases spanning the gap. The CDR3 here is CASSPYLDSYEQYF. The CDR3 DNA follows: TGTGCCAGCAGCCCCTACCTTGACTCCTACGAGCAGTACTTC. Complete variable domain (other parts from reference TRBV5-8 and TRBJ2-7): EAGVTQSPTHLIKTRGQQATLRCSPISGHTSVYWYQQALGLGLQFLLWYDEGEERNRGNFPPRFSGRQFPNYSSELNVNALELEDSALYLCASSPYLDSYEQYFGPGTRLTVT.

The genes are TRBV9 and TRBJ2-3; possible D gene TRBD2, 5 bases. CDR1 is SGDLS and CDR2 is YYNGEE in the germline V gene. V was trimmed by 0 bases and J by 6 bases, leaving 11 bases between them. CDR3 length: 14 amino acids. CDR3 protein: CASSVGGLADTQYF. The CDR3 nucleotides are TGTGCCAGCAGCGTAGGCGGGTTGGCGGATACGCAGTATTTT.

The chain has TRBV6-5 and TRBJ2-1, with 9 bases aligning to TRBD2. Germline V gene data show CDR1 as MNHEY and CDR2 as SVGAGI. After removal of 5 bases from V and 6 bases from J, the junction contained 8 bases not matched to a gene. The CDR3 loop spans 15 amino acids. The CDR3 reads CASSNIAGAINEQFF. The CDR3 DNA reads TGTGCCAGCAGTAATATAGCGGGGGCGATCAATGAGCAGTTCTTC.

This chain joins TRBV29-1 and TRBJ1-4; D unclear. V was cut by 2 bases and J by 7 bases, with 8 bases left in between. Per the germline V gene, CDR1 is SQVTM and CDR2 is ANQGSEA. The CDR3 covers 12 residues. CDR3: CSVESLVEKLFF. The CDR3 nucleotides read TGCAGCGTTGAATCCCTCGTTGAAAAACTGTTTTTT.

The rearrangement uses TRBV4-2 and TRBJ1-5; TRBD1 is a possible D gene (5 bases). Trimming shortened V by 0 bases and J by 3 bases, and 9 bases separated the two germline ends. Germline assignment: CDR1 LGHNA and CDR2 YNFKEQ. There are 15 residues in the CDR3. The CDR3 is CASSQDEGVNQPQHF. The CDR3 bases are TGTGCCAGCAGCCAAGATGAAGGGGTCAATCAGCCCCAGCATTTT.

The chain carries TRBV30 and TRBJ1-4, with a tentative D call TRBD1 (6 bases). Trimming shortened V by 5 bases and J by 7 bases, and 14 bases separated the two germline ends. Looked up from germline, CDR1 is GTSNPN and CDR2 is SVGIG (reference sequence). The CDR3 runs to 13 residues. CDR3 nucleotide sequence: TGTGCCTGGGCCAGGGGTGAAGTTGAAAAACTGTTTTTT. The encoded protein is CAWARGEVEKLFF.

The CDR3 reads CASSEISTGSPLHF. The CDR3 DNA follows: TGTGCCAGCAGTGAGATCAGCACAGGGTCACCCCTCCACTTT. The chain has TRBV6-1 and TRBJ1-6, with D perhaps matching TRBD1 (6 bases). Trimming removed 3 bases at V and 10 bases at J, with 13 bases between. This CDR3 has 14 residues. Looked up from germline, CDR1 is MNHNS and CDR2 is SASEGT.

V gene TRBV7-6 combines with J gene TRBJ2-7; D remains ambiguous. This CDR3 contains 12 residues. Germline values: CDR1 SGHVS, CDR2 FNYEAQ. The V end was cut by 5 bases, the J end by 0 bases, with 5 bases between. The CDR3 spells CASSPSSYEQYF. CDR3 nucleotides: TGTGCCAGCAGCCCCAGCTCCTACGAGCAGTACTTC.

The CDR3 bases are TGCGCCAGCAGCCATTTTTTGACAGGGACCACTGAAGCTTTCTTT. As protein: CASSHFLTGTTEAFF. This chain uses TRBV5-1 with TRBJ1-1; 7 positions agree with TRBD1. The CDR3 contains 15 residues. Germline loops: CDR1 SGHRS, CDR2 YFSETQ. The trim removed 4 bases at V and 4 bases at J, leaving 10 bases unmatched.

The CDR3, as DNA: TGCGCCAGCAGGGCCAGCGGACAGGGTAACTATGGCTACACCTTC. It yields the protein CASRASGQGNYGYTF. V is TRBV10-2 and J is TRBJ1-2, with 8 bases identical to TRBD1. V was clipped by 6 bases and J by 1 base; unmatched bases: 7. Germline V gene sequence: CDR1 WSHSY, CDR2 SAAADI. This CDR3 has 15 amino acids.

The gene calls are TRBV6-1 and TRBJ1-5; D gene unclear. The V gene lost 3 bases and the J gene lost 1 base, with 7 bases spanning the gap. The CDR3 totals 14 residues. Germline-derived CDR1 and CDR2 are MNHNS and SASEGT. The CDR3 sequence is CASSDAGSNQPQHF. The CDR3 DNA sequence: TGTGCCAGCAGTGATGCAGGAAGCAATCAGCCCCAGCATTTT.

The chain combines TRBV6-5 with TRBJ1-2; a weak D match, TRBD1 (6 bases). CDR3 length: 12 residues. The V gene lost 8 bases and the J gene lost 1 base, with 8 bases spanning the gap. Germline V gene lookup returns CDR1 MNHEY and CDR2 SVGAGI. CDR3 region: CASGGLNYGYTF. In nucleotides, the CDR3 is TGTGCCAGCGGGGGCCTTAACTATGGCTACACCTTC.

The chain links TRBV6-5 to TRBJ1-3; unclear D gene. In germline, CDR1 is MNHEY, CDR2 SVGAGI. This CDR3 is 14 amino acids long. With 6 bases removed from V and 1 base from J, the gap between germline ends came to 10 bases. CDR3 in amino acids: CASRLAGSGNTIYF. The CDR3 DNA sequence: TGTGCCAGCAGGCTCGCAGGTTCTGGAAACACCATATATTTT.

CDR3 protein: CATQQGTYYNEQFF. In DNA, the CDR3 is TGTGCCACCCAACAGGGGACCTACTACAATGAGCAGTTCTTC. The V call is TRBV24-1, the J call TRBJ2-1; 7 positions match TRBD1. The CDR3 has 14 amino acids. V was clipped by 9 bases and J by 3 bases; unmatched bases: 7. Germline CDR1 and CDR2: KGHDR and SFDVKD.

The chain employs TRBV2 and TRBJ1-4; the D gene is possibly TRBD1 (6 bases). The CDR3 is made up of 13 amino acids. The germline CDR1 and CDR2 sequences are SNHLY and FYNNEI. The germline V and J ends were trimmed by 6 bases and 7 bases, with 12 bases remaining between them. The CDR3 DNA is TGTGCCAGCAGCAGCCGGACAGCTGAAAAACTGTTTTTT. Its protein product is CASSSRTAEKLFF.

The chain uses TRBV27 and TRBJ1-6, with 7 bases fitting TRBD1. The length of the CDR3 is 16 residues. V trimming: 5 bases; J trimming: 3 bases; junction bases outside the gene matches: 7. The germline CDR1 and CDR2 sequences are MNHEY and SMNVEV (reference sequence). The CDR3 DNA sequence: TGTGCCAGCAGTCGACAGGGTAATAGCTATAATTCACCCCTCCACTTT. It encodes CASSRQGNSYNSPLHF.